Shown below are 6 T cell receptor beta chains from a single sample sequenced in a study of blood T cell repertoires in COVID-19. Profiled with immunoSEQ multiplex PCR; TCRdb holds only in-frame clones, not every one. The data show some 50,000 clones, with roughly 89% seen just once and 2.5% to 3% held by the top ten. The sequencing sample was made of peripheral blood. All receptors come from a man aged 80 or over with acute or convalescent COVID-19.

The V gene is TRBV2, the J gene TRBJ2-2; 11 positions match TRBD1. This CDR3 comprises 15 residues. CDR1 and CDR2 (germline): SNHLY, FYNNEI. V shed 6 bases and J 5 bases; nucleotides not matched to a gene: 5. CDR3 nucleotide sequence: TGTGCCAGCAGAGGACAGGGGGCGCGTACCGGGGAGCTGTTTTTT. Its translation is CASRGQGARTGELFF.

This chain uses TRBV4-3 with TRBJ1-1; 8 bases are shared with TRBD1. Germline trimming cut 0 bases from V and 7 bases from J; bases unmatched to any gene: 13. Germline CDR1 is LGHNA and CDR2 is YSLEER. The CDR3 covers 17 residues. Here the CDR3 DNA reads TGCGCCAGCAGCCAAGAGGCGACAGGGGTTCCCGGCCTTGAAGCTTTCTTT. Translation gives CASSQEATGVPGLEAFF.

The rearrangement links TRBV7-6 to TRBJ1-1, with a weak D call TRBD1 (5 bases). There are 14 residues in the CDR3. The germline V and J ends were trimmed by 1 base and 11 bases, with 17 bases remaining between them. The germline CDR1 and CDR2 sequences are SGHVS and FNYEAQ. Here the CDR3 reads CASSLGGGTGRAFF. The CDR3 nucleotides read TGTGCCAGCAGCTTAGGGGGAGGGACGGGTCGCGCTTTCTTT.

The genes are TRBV7-2 and TRBJ2-1; D is perhaps TRBD2 (6 bases). V lost 4 bases, J lost 0 bases, and 19 bases lay in between. CDR1 SGHTA and CDR2 FQGNSA come from the germline V gene. The CDR3 is 18 residues long. This chain's CDR3 is CASSSLAGGAGSYNEQFF. CDR3 DNA: TGTGCCAGCAGCTCCCTCGCCGGGGGAGCGGGCTCCTACAATGAGCAGTTCTTC.

J is TRBJ2-2 and V is TRBV5-1; D call uncertain. Trimming took off 0 bases at V and 0 bases at J, with 6 bases between the two ends. Germline values: CDR1 SGHRS, CDR2 YFSETQ. The CDR3 contains 15 residues. The CDR3 DNA is TGCGCCAGCAGCTTGGCTACGGCGAACACCGGGGAGCTGTTTTTT. Translation: CASSLATANTGELFF.

V and J are TRBV6-5 and TRBJ2-7, with 14 bases fitting TRBD2. Germline V gives CDR1 MNHEY, CDR2 SVGAGI. This CDR3 region has 15 residues. V gave up 2 bases and J gave up 3 bases; unmatched junction bases: 0. CDR3 loop: CASSYGLAGGYEQYF. CDR3 coding DNA: TGTGCCAGCAGTTACGGACTAGCGGGGGGCTACGAGCAGTACTTC.